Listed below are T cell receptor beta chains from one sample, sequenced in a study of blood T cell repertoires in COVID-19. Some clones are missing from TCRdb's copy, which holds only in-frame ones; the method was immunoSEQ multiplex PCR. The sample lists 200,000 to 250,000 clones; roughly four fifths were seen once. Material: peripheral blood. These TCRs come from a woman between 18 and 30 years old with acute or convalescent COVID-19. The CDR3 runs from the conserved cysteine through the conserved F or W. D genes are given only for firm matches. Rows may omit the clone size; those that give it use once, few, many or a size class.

CDR3nt: TGTGCCAGCAGTTTGGGGGCCCTAGCGGGTAGGTACAATGAGCAGTTCTTC
CDR3aa: CASSLGALAGRYNEQFF
len: 17
abundance: -
j_gene: TRBJ2-1
d_gene: TRBD2
v_gene: TRBV28

CDR3nt: TGTGCCAGCAGCTTACGGCAGGGGAGCTCCTACAATGAGCAGTTCTTC
CDR3aa: CASSLRQGSSYNEQFF
len: 16
abundance: -
j_gene: TRBJ2-1
d_gene: -
v_gene: TRBV7-3

CDR3nt: TGTGCCAGCAGCCTCCCCCGGGGGTCCGCGGCTAACTATGGCTACACCTTC
CDR3aa: CASSLPRGSAANYGYTF
len: 17
abundance: -
j_gene: TRBJ1-2
d_gene: -
v_gene: TRBV13

CDR3nt: TGTGCCTGGACCCCAACAGGGGGCGAGCAGTACTTC
CDR3aa: CAWTPTGGEQYF
len: 12
abundance: few
j_gene: TRBJ2-7
d_gene: TRBD1
v_gene: TRBV30

CDR3nt: TGTGCCAGCAGCAAACCGGGACTAGCGAGATTTGAGCAGTTCTTC
CDR3aa: CASSKPGLARFEQFF
len: 15
abundance: -
j_gene: TRBJ2-1
d_gene: TRBD2
v_gene: TRBV6-2/TRBV6-3

CDR3nt: TGTGCCAGCAGTTCAACAGGTAGTCTCTACTTC
CDR3aa: CASSSTGSLYF
len: 11
abundance: -
j_gene: TRBJ2-7
d_gene: -
v_gene: TRBV12-3/TRBV12-4

CDR3nt: TGTGCCAGCAAGCTTGCGGGGACTAGCGGAGAGACCCAGTACTTC
CDR3aa: CASKLAGTSGETQYF
len: 15
abundance: -
j_gene: TRBJ2-5
d_gene: TRBD2
v_gene: TRBV7-6

CDR3nt: TGCGCCAGCAGCCCGCGACAGGGCGACACCATATATTTT
CDR3aa: CASSPRQGDTIYF
len: 13
abundance: -
j_gene: TRBJ1-3
d_gene: TRBD1
v_gene: TRBV5-1

CDR3nt: TGTGCCAGCAGCTTAGAGGGGACAGGGGGGACTCTAGCCAAAAACATTCAGTACTTC
CDR3aa: CASSLEGTGGTLAKNIQYF
len: 19
abundance: -
j_gene: TRBJ2-4
d_gene: TRBD1
v_gene: TRBV7-6

CDR3nt: TGCGCCAGCAGCCAGGGCGAATCCACCTACGAGCAGTACTTC
CDR3aa: CASSQGESTYEQYF
len: 14
abundance: -
j_gene: TRBJ2-7
d_gene: -
v_gene: TRBV4-1

CDR3nt: TGTGCCAGCAGCTTAGCGCTAGCGGGGTTATACAATGAGCAGTTCTTC
CDR3aa: CASSLALAGLYNEQFF
len: 16
abundance: -
j_gene: TRBJ2-1
d_gene: TRBD2
v_gene: TRBV7-9

CDR3nt: TGTGCCAGTAGTCCTAACAGTCACGAGCAGTACTTC
CDR3aa: CASSPNSHEQYF
len: 12
abundance: -
j_gene: TRBJ2-7
d_gene: -
v_gene: TRBV19

CDR3nt: TGTGCCAGCAGGGAGGGACTAGCGGACCTACCCTACAATGAGCAGTTCTTC
CDR3aa: CASREGLADLPYNEQFF
len: 17
abundance: -
j_gene: TRBJ2-1
d_gene: TRBD2
v_gene: TRBV2

CDR3nt: TGTGCCAGCAGCAAAAGTACGAGCGGCGCGAACCAAGGAAACAATGAGCAGTTCTTC
CDR3aa: CASSKSTSGANQGNNEQFF
len: 19
abundance: -
j_gene: TRBJ2-1
d_gene: -
v_gene: TRBV21-1

CDR3nt: TGTGCCAGCAGCCCACGCATCTACCAACAGGGGGGAGGAAACTATGGCTACACCTTC
CDR3aa: CASSPRIYQQGGGNYGYTF
len: 19
abundance: -
j_gene: TRBJ1-2
d_gene: TRBD1
v_gene: TRBV14

CDR3nt: TGTGCCAGCTCACCTCCGGGACAGGGGTCACCCCTCCACTTT
CDR3aa: CASSPPGQGSPLHF
len: 14
abundance: -
j_gene: TRBJ1-6
d_gene: TRBD1
v_gene: TRBV18

CDR3nt: TGCGCCAGCAAGATTAACAGGGAAGAAGCTTTCTTT
CDR3aa: CASKINREEAFF
len: 12
abundance: -
j_gene: TRBJ1-1
d_gene: -
v_gene: TRBV5-1

CDR3nt: TGTGCCAGCAGCTTAGCGTCTAGCGGGATCGCAGATACGCAGTATTTT
CDR3aa: CASSLASSGIADTQYF
len: 16
abundance: -
j_gene: TRBJ2-3
d_gene: TRBD2
v_gene: TRBV11-2

CDR3nt: TGTGCCTGGAGCGTAACAGGGTCTGGGGTAACCCAGTACTTC
CDR3aa: CAWSVTGSGVTQYF
len: 14
abundance: -
j_gene: TRBJ2-5
d_gene: -
v_gene: TRBV30

CDR3nt: TGTGCCAGCAGCCGCGGGGACTCCTACAATGAGCAGTTCTTC
CDR3aa: CASSRGDSYNEQFF
len: 14
abundance: -
j_gene: TRBJ2-1
d_gene: -
v_gene: TRBV5-4

CDR3nt: TGTGCCAGCAGTACGGGAGGACTAGCAGGCGAGCAGTTCTTC
CDR3aa: CASSTGGLAGEQFF
len: 14
abundance: -
j_gene: TRBJ2-1
d_gene: TRBD2
v_gene: TRBV6-5

CDR3nt: TGTGCCAGCAGCGTAGGGACTAGCGGACTGAGCACAGATACGCAGTATTTT
CDR3aa: CASSVGTSGLSTDTQYF
len: 17
abundance: -
j_gene: TRBJ2-3
d_gene: TRBD2
v_gene: TRBV9

CDR3nt: TGTGCCAGCAGCCAGGTCTCTGGGGCCAACGTCCTGACTTTC
CDR3aa: CASSQVSGANVLTF
len: 14
abundance: -
j_gene: TRBJ2-6
d_gene: -
v_gene: TRBV27

CDR3nt: TGTGCCAGCAGTCAACCGGGACTAGCCCGTTTCTCTGGGGCCAACGTCCTGACTTTC
CDR3aa: CASSQPGLARFSGANVLTF
len: 19
abundance: -
j_gene: TRBJ2-6
d_gene: TRBD2
v_gene: TRBV28

CDR3nt: TGTGCCAGCAGTCCGACTAGCGGGAGTTACGAGCAGTACTTC
CDR3aa: CASSPTSGSYEQYF
len: 14
abundance: -
j_gene: TRBJ2-7
d_gene: TRBD2
v_gene: TRBV6-2/TRBV6-3

CDR3nt: TGTGCCAGCAGCTTTACTAGCGGGAACACCGGGGAGCTGTTTTTT
CDR3aa: CASSFTSGNTGELFF
len: 15
abundance: -
j_gene: TRBJ2-2
d_gene: TRBD2
v_gene: TRBV7-8